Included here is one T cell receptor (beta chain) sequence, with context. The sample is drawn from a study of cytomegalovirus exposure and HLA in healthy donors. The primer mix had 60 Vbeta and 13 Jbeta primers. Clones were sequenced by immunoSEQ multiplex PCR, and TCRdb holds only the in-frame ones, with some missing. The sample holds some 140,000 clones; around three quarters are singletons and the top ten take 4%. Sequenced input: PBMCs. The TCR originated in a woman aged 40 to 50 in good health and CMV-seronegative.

CDR3 coding DNA: TGTGCCAGCAGTGAGGATTTAGGGGATTACGGCGGCTACACCTTC. Its translation is CASSEDLGDYGGYTF. The V gene is TRBV6-1, the J gene TRBJ1-2, with D possibly TRBD1 on 5 matching bases. The CDR3 is made up of 15 amino acids. V was cut by 3 bases and J by 8 bases, with 19 bases left in between. In germline, CDR1 is MNHNS, CDR2 SASEGT.